This T cell receptor beta chain was retrieved from a study of early T cells in non-severe SARS-CoV-2 infection. V lost 4 bases and J 0 bases, leaving 9 bases between the germline ends. Germline CDR1 and CDR2: MNHNY and SVGAGI (reference sequence). The CDR3 totals 14 residues. The table lists this clonotype with a few counts. TCRdb fed the 5' RACE reads into MiXCR, producing one record per CDR3 protein. This sample has about 98,000 distinct CDR3 sequences, with roughly 14% found just once. The receptor was isolated from an adult who was a healthcare worker with PCR-confirmed SARS-CoV-2 infection or an uninfected control (not recorded which). The rearrangement links TRBV6-6 to TRBJ1-1, with D possibly TRBD1 on 6 matching bases. Material for sequencing was whole blood. CDR3 sequence (DNA): TGTGCCAGCAGTTCTCAGGGGTTGAACACTGAAGCTTTCTTT. It yields the protein CASSSQGLNTEAFF.